These T cell receptor beta chains were read from a single sample in a study of PD-1 blockade in classical Hodgkin lymphoma. The table came from immunoSEQ multiplex PCR; TCRdb's copy has only in-frame clones and leaves some out. The data contain some 30,000 clones, 65% to 85% of them singletons. Sequenced material: peripheral blood mononuclear cells (PBMCs), taken before the fourth cycle of nivolumab. Source of these receptors: a human donor with classical Hodgkin lymphoma. The CDR3 runs from the conserved cysteine through the conserved F or W. D genes are given only for firm matches. Some rows mark clone size as missing; the rest say once, few, many or name a class of expanded clone.

D gene: TRBD1
V gene: TRBV4-3
J gene: TRBJ1-2
clone size: NA
CDR3 protein: CASSQVQGGSGYTF
CDR3 DNA: TGCGCCAGCAGCCAAGTCCAGGGGGGGTCCGGCTACACCTTC

D gene: TRBD1
V gene: TRBV5-4
J gene: TRBJ2-6
clone size: NA
CDR3 protein: CASSSEGGGFSGANVLTF
CDR3 DNA: TGTGCCAGCAGCTCCGAAGGGGGCGGATTTTCTGGGGCCAACGTCCTGACTTTC

D gene: TRBD2
V gene: TRBV27
J gene: TRBJ2-5
clone size: NA
CDR3 protein: CASSLSVWAGGPRRETQYF
CDR3 DNA: TGTGCCAGCAGTTTATCGGTATGGGCGGGAGGGCCGCGTAGGGAGACCCAGTACTTC

D gene: TRBD1
V gene: TRBV27
J gene: TRBJ1-5
clone size: few
CDR3 protein: CASSSNPRDRGESNQPQHF
CDR3 DNA: TGTGCCAGCAGTTCTAACCCAAGGGACAGGGGGGAGAGCAATCAGCCCCAGCATTTT

D gene: NA
V gene: TRBV10-3
J gene: TRBJ2-7
clone size: NA
CDR3 protein: CAIVGVRGDTYEQYF
CDR3 DNA: TGTGCCATCGTGGGGGTGAGGGGGGATACCTACGAGCAGTACTTC

D gene: NA
V gene: TRBV6-6
J gene: TRBJ2-1
clone size: NA
CDR3 protein: CASRSRVGGLYNEQFF
CDR3 DNA: TGTGCCAGCAGGTCGCGAGTCGGCGGGCTTTACAATGAGCAGTTCTTC

D gene: NA
V gene: TRBV11-3
J gene: TRBJ1-1
clone size: NA
CDR3 protein: CASSLDPARNTEAFF
CDR3 DNA: TGTGCCAGCAGCTTAGATCCCGCCCGGAACACTGAAGCTTTCTTT

D gene: NA
V gene: TRBV5-4
J gene: TRBJ2-5
clone size: NA
CDR3 protein: CASSGGINGETQYF
CDR3 DNA: TGTGCCAGCAGCGGGGGCATAAACGGGGAGACCCAGTACTTC

D gene: TRBD2
V gene: TRBV9
J gene: TRBJ2-1
clone size: NA
CDR3 protein: CASSVASLGLAGGPRHNEQFF
CDR3 DNA: TGTGCCAGCAGCGTAGCTAGCTTGGGACTAGCGGGGGGGCCTCGCCACAATGAGCAGTTCTTC

D gene: TRBD1
V gene: TRBV9
J gene: TRBJ2-1
clone size: NA
CDR3 protein: CASSVDGTGWNEQFF
CDR3 DNA: TGTGCCAGCAGCGTAGACGGGACAGGGTGGAATGAGCAGTTCTTC

D gene: TRBD2
V gene: TRBV4-1
J gene: TRBJ2-7
clone size: NA
CDR3 protein: CASSRRTSGNYEQYF
CDR3 DNA: TGCGCCAGCAGCCGCAGGACTAGCGGGAACTACGAGCAGTACTTC

D gene: NA
V gene: TRBV10-3
J gene: TRBJ1-1
clone size: few
CDR3 protein: CAISEHQGRGTEAFF
CDR3 DNA: TGTGCCATCAGTGAGCACCAGGGGCGAGGGACTGAAGCTTTCTTT

D gene: NA
V gene: TRBV4-1
J gene: TRBJ1-5
clone size: NA
CDR3 protein: CASSQERRGLVNQPQHF
CDR3 DNA: TGCGCCAGCAGCCAAGAACGTCGTGGCCTTGTGAATCAGCCCCAGCATTTT

D gene: TRBD1
V gene: TRBV9
J gene: TRBJ2-1
clone size: NA
CDR3 protein: CASSVRGLDEQFF
CDR3 DNA: TGTGCCAGCAGCGTAAGGGGGCTGGATGAGCAGTTCTTC

D gene: NA
V gene: TRBV14
J gene: TRBJ2-2
clone size: NA
CDR3 protein: CASSLRKGGTGELFF
CDR3 DNA: TGTGCCAGCAGCCTCCGGAAAGGGGGCACCGGGGAGCTGTTTTTT

D gene: NA
V gene: TRBV30
J gene: TRBJ2-6
clone size: NA
CDR3 protein: CAWRNGGWVGANVLTF
CDR3 DNA: TGTGCCTGGAGAAACGGTGGGTGGGTTGGGGCCAACGTCCTGACTTTC

D gene: NA
V gene: TRBV28
J gene: TRBJ2-5
clone size: NA
CDR3 protein: CASSFSGRWGLGGQETQYF
CDR3 DNA: TGTGCCAGCAGTTTTTCGGGGCGATGGGGACTTGGGGGTCAAGAGACCCAGTACTTC

D gene: NA
V gene: TRBV7-9
J gene: TRBJ1-2
clone size: NA
CDR3 protein: CASSYRAGYTF
CDR3 DNA: TGTGCCAGCAGTTACCGGGCGGGCTACACCTTC

D gene: NA
V gene: TRBV7-2
J gene: TRBJ2-3
clone size: NA
CDR3 protein: CASSSGIGAGADTQYF
CDR3 DNA: TGTGCCAGCAGCTCTGGAATTGGGGCTGGGGCAGATACGCAGTATTTT

D gene: TRBD2
V gene: TRBV6-1
J gene: TRBJ2-7
clone size: NA
CDR3 protein: CASSEGLAGVYEQYF
CDR3 DNA: TGTGCCAGCAGTGAAGGACTAGCGGGAGTCTACGAGCAGTACTTC

D gene: TRBD1
V gene: TRBV4-1
J gene: TRBJ1-4
clone size: NA
CDR3 protein: CASSQADRGRSRANEKLFF
CDR3 DNA: TGCGCCAGCAGCCAAGCCGACAGGGGGAGGAGTAGGGCCAATGAAAAACTGTTTTTT

D gene: NA
V gene: TRBV30
J gene: TRBJ1-5
clone size: few
CDR3 protein: CAWSLPPSGPRSQPQHF
CDR3 DNA: TGTGCCTGGAGTCTACCCCCCTCCGGGCCCCGGAGTCAGCCCCAGCATTTT

D gene: NA
V gene: TRBV4-1
J gene: TRBJ2-5
clone size: NA
CDR3 protein: CASSLPARETQYF
CDR3 DNA: TGCGCCAGCAGCCTTCCGGCCCGGGAGACCCAGTACTTC

D gene: NA
V gene: TRBV21-1
J gene: TRBJ1-5
clone size: NA
CDR3 protein: CVRPRGALGNQPQHF
CDR3 DNA: TGTGTCAGGCCCAGGGGGGCCCTAGGCAATCAGCCCCAGCATTTT

D gene: TRBD2
V gene: TRBV6-5
J gene: TRBJ2-2
clone size: NA
CDR3 protein: CASGAWEGSGELFF
CDR3 DNA: TGTGCCAGCGGTGCTTGGGAGGGTTCCGGGGAGCTGTTTTTT